This T cell receptor beta chain was profiled in a study of human T cells and chemical hapten exposure. Whole-study context: For the roughly 25-week duration of the study, patients were given weekly doses of diphenylcyclopropenone on the scalp. Predominantly women, the patients had alopecia areata, totalis or universalis.

With V trimmed by 8 bases and J by 6 bases, 8 bases remained unmatched. The CDR3 totals 15 residues. Germline assignment: CDR1 MDHEN and CDR2 SYDVKM. This clonotype showed up just a few times. Time point defined: pre-sensitization, week 0. Noted treatment: therapeutic diphenylcyclopropenone sensitization with weekly scalp DPC. Via MiXCR, TCRdb re-called the RACE reads, giving one row per CDR3 protein. The sample includes a few hundred thousand distinct CDR3 sequences, approximately 8.6% seen only once; the top ten take 2% to 2.5%. The input for sequencing was whole blood, taken in connection with sensitization to the hapten diphenylcyclopropenone (DPC). The clonotype originates from a woman aged 40 to 55 with alopecia areata. Some clones in this sample may be carry-over from other donors' samples. This chain joins TRBV28 and TRBJ1-5; 12 nucleotides line up with TRBD1. The CDR3 region has the DNA TGTGCCAGCCGAGGGGGGACAGGGGGCTTTCAGCCCCAGCATTTT. Translating gives CASRGGTGGFQPQHF.